Shown below are 20 T cell receptor beta chains from a single sample sequenced in a study of blood T cell repertoires in COVID-19. This table comes from immunoSEQ multiplex PCR, and its TCRdb copy is limited to in-frame clones, with some not included. The table includes some 100,000 clones, just over 85% detected once. Sequenced sample: peripheral blood. Receptor source: a woman aged 70-85 years with acute or convalescent COVID-19.

The V gene is TRBV19, the J gene TRBJ1-1; no definite D call. The V end was cut by 6 bases, the J end by 0 bases, with 20 bases between. The length of the CDR3 is 17 residues. Germline CDR1 reads LNHDA; CDR2 reads SQIVND (reference sequence). CDR3 nucleotides: TGTGCCAGTAGCCCGGGAAGTAAGTCGCTATTGAACACTGAAGCTTTCTTT. This gives the protein CASSPGSKSLLNTEAFF.

V is TRBV29-1 and J is TRBJ1-3, with TRBD1 as a possible D gene (5 bases). CDR1 and CDR2 from the germline V gene are SQVTM and ANQGSEA. Trimming took off 4 bases at V and 4 bases at J, with 8 bases between the two ends. CDR3 length: 12 residues. The CDR3 loop is CSVARGGNTIYF. In DNA form, the CDR3 reads TGCAGCGTTGCCCGGGGGGGAAACACCATATATTTT.

In its sample, this clone was seen a few times. The chain is built from TRBV2 and TRBJ2-3; 8 nucleotides align to TRBD2. CDR3 size: 14 residues. The J segment lost 8 bases and the V segment lost 5 bases, leaving 9 bases of the junction unmatched. CDR1 and CDR2 from the germline V gene are SNHLY and FYNNEI. The CDR3 DNA follows: TGTGCCAGCAGTACGACGGGAGGGCCTGGTACGCAGTATTTT. Protein product: CASSTTGGPGTQYF.

The chain links TRBV27 to TRBJ2-1; TRBD2 matches at 8 bases. J was trimmed by 1 base and V by 7 bases; bases with no gene match: 18. This CDR3 has 19 amino acids. In germline, CDR1 is MNHEY, CDR2 SMNVEV (reference sequence). The CDR3 protein is CASKKAGVAGIGSYNEQFF. For the CDR3, the DNA is TGTGCCAGCAAAAAAGCGGGAGTTGCGGGGATAGGTTCCTACAATGAGCAGTTCTTC.

V usage is TRBV3-1 (or the pseudogene TRBV3-2) and J usage is TRBJ1-1; TRBD1 aligns across 7 bases. This CDR3 spans 16 amino acids. The junction had 10 bases not matched to a gene; V was cut back by 1 base and J by 5 bases. Per the germline V gene, CDR1 is LGHDT and CDR2 is YNNKEL (reference sequence). CDR3 region: CASSQGITGVGTEAFF. In DNA form, the CDR3 reads TGTGCCAGCAGCCAAGGAATCACAGGGGTGGGAACTGAAGCTTTCTTT.

This chain uses TRBV5-1 with TRBJ2-5, with 9 bases fitting TRBD1. V was clipped by 4 bases and J by 0 bases; unmatched bases: 7. The germline V gene has CDR1 SGHRS and CDR2 YFSETQ. This CDR3 contains 16 residues. CDR3 DNA sequence: TGCGCCAGCAGCCCCCTGGACAGGGGTTACCAAGAGACCCAGTACTTC. As protein: CASSPLDRGYQETQYF. The variable domain in full, completed from reference TRBV5-1 and TRBJ2-5, reads KAGVTQTPRYLIKTRGQQVTLSCSPISGHRSVSWYQQTPGQGLQFLFEYFSETQRNKGNFPGRFSGRQFSNSRSEMNVSTLELGDSALYLCASSPLDRGYQETQYFGPGTRLLVL.

This chain connects TRBV5-1 to TRBJ1-6; 8 bases are shared with TRBD1. The length of the CDR3 is 15 residues. After removal of 0 bases from V and 10 bases from J, the junction contained 6 bases not matched to a gene. Germline-derived CDR1 and CDR2 are SGHRS and YFSETQ. The CDR3 DNA reads TGCGCCAGCAGCTTGGCCGGGACAGGTTACTCACCCCTCCACTTT. Amino acid sequence: CASSLAGTGYSPLHF.

The chain combines TRBV5-5 with TRBJ1-2; possible D gene TRBD1, 6 bases. The V end was cut by 0 bases, the J end by 2 bases, with 8 bases between. The CDR3 sequence is 14 residues long. Germline CDR1 is SGHKS and CDR2 is YYEKEE (reference sequence). The CDR3 nucleotides read TGTGCCAGCAGCTTGGAGCAGGGGAACTATGGCTACACCTTC. This encodes CASSLEQGNYGYTF.

This chain's CDR3 is CAIRTSGSTDYEQYF. As DNA, the CDR3 is TGTGCCATCAGGACGTCCGGGAGTACAGACTACGAGCAGTACTTC. The chain joins TRBV10-3 to TRBJ2-7; tentatively, D is TRBD2 (6 bases). This CDR3 region has 15 residues. Trimming took 6 bases from V and 3 from J, leaving 18 bases between them. Per germline, CDR1 ENHRY and CDR2 SYGVKD.

For the CDR3, the DNA is TGCAGCGATTGGGACAGGGGGTACGAGCAGTACTTC. Its protein is CSDWDRGYEQYF. V is TRBV29-1 and J is TRBJ2-7; 11 nucleotides match TRBD1. J lost 4 bases, V lost 7 bases, and 3 bases had no gene match. The length of the CDR3 is 12 residues. Germline CDR1 is SQVTM and CDR2 is ANQGSEA.

The CDR3, as DNA: TGCGCCAGCAGCTTGGACTTGGGAGGTGAGACCCAGTACTTC. Translation gives CASSLDLGGETQYF. This chain uses TRBV5-1 with TRBJ2-5, with D perhaps matching TRBD2 (6 bases). Deletions cut 0 bases from V and 5 bases from J, with 11 bases between. Germline-derived CDR1 and CDR2 are SGHRS and YFSETQ. The CDR3 has 14 residues.

The chain uses TRBV10-1 and TRBJ2-1, with TRBD1 identical over 9 bases. The CDR3 covers 16 residues. Germline CDR1 WNHNN, CDR2 SYGVQD (reference sequence). The ends lost 5 bases at V and 6 bases at J; junction bases unmatched: 11. This chain's CDR3 is CASSSYRGPPTNEQFF. The DNA of the CDR3 is TGCGCCAGCAGTAGTTACAGGGGGCCCCCGACCAATGAGCAGTTCTTC.

This sequence joins TRBV7-3 and TRBJ1-1; TRBD1 aligns across 7 bases. The CDR3 has 13 residues. Germline CDR1 and CDR2: SGHTA and FQGTGA. After removal of 5 bases from V and 4 bases from J, the junction contained 4 bases not matched to a gene. CDR3 residues: CASSRQGSTEAFF. The CDR3 DNA follows: TGTGCCAGCAGCAGACAGGGTAGCACTGAAGCTTTCTTT.

The J gene is TRBJ1-1, the V gene TRBV7-2; D uncertain. CDR3 length: 16 residues. Per the germline V gene, CDR1 is SGHTA and CDR2 is FQGNSA. The V and J ends lost 0 bases and 2 bases respectively, with 13 bases between them. CDR3 coding DNA: TGTGCCAGCAGCTTAGCGCTCAGTTACCTCAACACTGAAGCTTTCTTT. Its protein is CASSLALSYLNTEAFF.

This clone was counted a single time. The CDR3 DNA follows: TGTGCCAGAAGGGACAGCGTCTCAGGGGATGGCTACACCTTC. Protein product: CARRDSVSGDGYTF. The gene calls are TRBV2 and TRBJ1-2, with 7 positions matching TRBD1. Per germline, CDR1 SNHLY and CDR2 FYNNEI. After removal of 9 bases from V and 6 bases from J, the junction contained 13 bases not matched to a gene. The CDR3 runs 14 residues.

The chain couples TRBV15 to TRBJ2-1; 9 bases align to TRBD1. This CDR3 is built from 15 residues. Per germline, CDR1 LNHNV and CDR2 YYDKDF (reference sequence). The V segment lost 0 bases and the J segment 7 bases; nucleotides outside the gene matches: 4. CDR3 residues: CATSRDDRGNNEQFF. CDR3 DNA: TGTGCCACCAGCAGAGATGACAGGGGGAATAATGAGCAGTTCTTC. Together with reference TRBV15 and TRBJ2-1, the CDR3 gives the full variable domain: DAMVIQNPRYQVTQFGKPVTLSCSQTLNHNVMYWYQQKSSQAPKLLFHYYDKDFNNEADTPDNFQSRRPNTSFCFLDIRSPGLGDTAMYLCATSRDDRGNNEQFFGPGTRLTVL.

The chain carries TRBV6-5 and TRBJ1-2, with TRBD1 matching over 11 bases. Trimming at V came to 2 bases and at J to 4 bases, leaving 6 bases not matched to a gene. CDR1 is MNHEY and CDR2 is SVGAGI in the germline V gene. CDR3 size: 16 residues. Here the CDR3 DNA reads TGTGCCAGCAGTTACGGACAGGGGGCAAAGCCCTATGGCTACACCTTC. This translates into CASSYGQGAKPYGYTF.

The chain uses TRBV7-2 and TRBJ1-5, with D possibly matching TRBD1 (5 bases). V was cut by 4 bases and J by 2 bases, with 6 bases left in between. The CDR3 runs to 13 residues. Per germline, CDR1 SGHTA and CDR2 FQGNSA. Written as DNA, the CDR3 is TGTGCCAGCAGCTCACAGGGCAATCAGCCCCAGCATTTT. Encoded protein: CASSSQGNQPQHF.

The V call is TRBV2, the J call TRBJ1-5; 10 bases agree with TRBD1. V shed 8 bases and J 6 bases; nucleotides not matched to a gene: 10. The CDR3 consists of 15 residues. CDR1 is SNHLY, CDR2 FYNNEI, per germline. The DNA of the CDR3 is TGTGCCAGCGCCACTATGACAGGGGGCGGTCAGCCCCAGCATTTT. It encodes CASATMTGGGQPQHF.

The chain combines TRBV20-1 with TRBJ1-5; D is ambiguous. Deletions cut 3 bases from V and 3 bases from J, with 9 bases between. The V gene's germline CDR1 is DFQATT and CDR2 SNEGSKA (reference sequence). CDR3 length: 13 residues. CDR3 residues: CSASLQDNQPQHF. The CDR3 DNA reads as TGCAGTGCTAGTCTGCAGGACAATCAGCCCCAGCATTTT.